These T cell receptor beta chains were read from a single sample in a study of blood T cell repertoires in COVID-19. Clones were sequenced by immunoSEQ multiplex PCR, and TCRdb holds only the in-frame ones, with some missing. The table includes around 30,000 clones, roughly three quarters detected once. Sequencing was performed on peripheral blood. All receptors come from a human donor in a cohort sampled during active COVID-19. Both conserved end residues are trimmed from each CDR3. Fields, in order: V gene, J gene, CDR3 protein.

>TRBV18|TRBJ2-3
ASSPLAGSTDTQY
>TRBV11-2|TRBJ1-3
ASSLPDTYSGNTIY
>TRBV19|TRBJ1-1
ASSMGGGNTEAF
>TRBV7-8|TRBJ2-5
ASSSKRGGFETQY
>TRBV28|TRBJ2-5
ASRQAGGETQY
>TRBV15|TRBJ1-2
ATSIGSGGEYGYT
>TRBV6-5|TRBJ1-4
ASSYRGISTNEKLF
>TRBV2|TRBJ2-7
ASSELAGHPYEQY
>TRBV18|TRBJ2-4
ASSPMGLAGNKNIQY
>TRBV3-1/TRBV3-2|TRBJ1-4
ASSQEGWTGGDLNEKLF
>TRBV18|TRBJ2-5
ASSPRLAGGLETQY
>TRBV30|TRBJ1-1
AWRVVGSTEAF
>TRBV30|TRBJ1-1
AYRGREPKNTEAF
>TRBV6-2/TRBV6-3|TRBJ1-1
ASSYSGQFTEAF
>TRBV27|TRBJ2-3
ASTRLAGADTQY
>TRBV5-4|TRBJ1-1
ASKTGTGGRGGEAF
>TRBV29-1|TRBJ2-5
SAGIRGETQY
>TRBV5-6|TRBJ2-7
ASSPGVFRVHEQY
>TRBV10-3|TRBJ2-7
AIRWDRQTYEQY
>TRBV24-1|TRBJ1-3
ATLRTRRNTIY
>TRBV14|TRBJ1-6
ASSPGHTNSPLH
>TRBV19|TRBJ2-1
ASSIDGQSREKF
>TRBV7-2|TRBJ2-5
ASSEQRGRGTQY
>TRBV5-1|TRBJ1-4
ASSLSRGEYEKLF
>TRBV2|TRBJ2-7
ASSPSDRESLEEQY
>TRBV30|TRBJ2-1
AYGKGYNEQF
>TRBV28|TRBJ2-7
ASTPHPGYEQY
>TRBV2|TRBJ2-1
ASLWGLVGYNEQF
>TRBV7-9|TRBJ2-7
ASSPRTGGSNEQY
>TRBV11-3|TRBJ2-3
ASSGNRGDTQY
>TRBV3-1/TRBV3-2|TRBJ2-7
ASSQAQGQGVSYEQY
>TRBV5-6|TRBJ2-7
ASSLKDLKSYEQY
>TRBV4-1|TRBJ2-7
ASSQGVAGISYEQY
>TRBV27|TRBJ1-2
ASSSVAGTGPNGYT
>TRBV4-2|TRBJ2-4
ASSQPGQGRSAKNIQY
>TRBV28|TRBJ2-5
ASSLAQGAGETQY
>TRBV6-1|TRBJ1-2
ASSESSTGKGYT